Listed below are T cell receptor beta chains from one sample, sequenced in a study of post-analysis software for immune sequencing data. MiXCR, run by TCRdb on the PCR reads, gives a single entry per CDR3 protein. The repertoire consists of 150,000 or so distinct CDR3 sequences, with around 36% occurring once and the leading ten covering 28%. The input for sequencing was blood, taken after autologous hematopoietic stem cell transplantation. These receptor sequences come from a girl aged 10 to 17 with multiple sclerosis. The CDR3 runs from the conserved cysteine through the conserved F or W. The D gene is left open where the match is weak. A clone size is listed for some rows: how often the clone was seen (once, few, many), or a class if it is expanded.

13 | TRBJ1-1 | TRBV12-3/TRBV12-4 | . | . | CASTGQTNTEAFF | TGTGCCAGCACGGGGCAGACGAACACTGAAGCTTTCTTT
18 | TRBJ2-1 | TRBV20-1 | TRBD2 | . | CSARDYNSRTSSYNEQFF | TGCAGTGCTAGAGATTATAATTCTCGGACTAGCAGTTACAATGAGCAGTTCTTC
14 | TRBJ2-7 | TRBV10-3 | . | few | CAISEWGNDYEQYF | TGTGCCATCAGTGAGTGGGGCAATGACTACGAGCAGTACTTC
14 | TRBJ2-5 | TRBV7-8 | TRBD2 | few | CASSPREAQETQYF | TGTGCCAGCAGCCCCCGGGAGGCACAAGAGACCCAGTACTTC
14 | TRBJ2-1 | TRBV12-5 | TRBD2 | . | CASGISGSGDEQFF | TGTGCTAGTGGTATTAGCGGGAGCGGCGATGAGCAGTTCTTC
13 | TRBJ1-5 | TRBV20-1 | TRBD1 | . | CSAVQGVGQPQHF | TGCAGTGCTGTTCAGGGGGTTGGACAGCCCCAGCATTTT
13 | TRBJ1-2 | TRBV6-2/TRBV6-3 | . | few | CASSYAQDYGYTF | TGTGCCAGCAGTTACGCACAGGACTATGGCTACACCTTC
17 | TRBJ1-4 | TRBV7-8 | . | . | CASSLGTAPSANEKLFF | TGTGCCAGCAGCTTGGGGACGGCCCCATCCGCTAATGAAAAACTGTTTTTT
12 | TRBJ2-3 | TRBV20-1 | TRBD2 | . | CSAGLGLDTQYF | TGCAGTGCGGGACTAGGTTTAGATACGCAGTATTTT
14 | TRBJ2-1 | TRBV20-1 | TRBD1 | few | CSALGQKIYNEQFF | TGCAGTGCCCTGGGACAGAAAATATACAATGAGCAGTTCTTC
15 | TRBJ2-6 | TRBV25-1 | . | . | CASSEPGSGANVLTF | TGTGCCAGCAGTGAACCCGGGAGTGGGGCCAACGTCCTGACTTTC
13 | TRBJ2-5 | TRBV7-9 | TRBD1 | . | CASSDTGEETQYF | TGTGCCAGCAGCGATACAGGGGAGGAGACCCAGTACTTC
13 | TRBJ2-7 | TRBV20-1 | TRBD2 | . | CSAGTSEPYEQYF | TGCAGTGCTGGAACTAGCGAACCCTACGAGCAGTACTTC
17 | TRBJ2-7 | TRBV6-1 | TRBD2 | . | CASSPSHPGLAGEEQYF | TGTGCCAGCAGTCCGAGCCACCCGGGACTAGCGGGAGAGGAGCAGTACTTC
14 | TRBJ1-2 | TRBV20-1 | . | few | CSARTGLDGYGYTF | TGCAGTGCTAGAACAGGCCTTGACGGCTATGGCTACACCTTC
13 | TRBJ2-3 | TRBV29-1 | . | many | CSAARDRADTQYF | TGCAGCGCCGCGAGGGATCGCGCAGATACGCAGTATTTT
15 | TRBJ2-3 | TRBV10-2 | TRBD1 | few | CASSEGQGDTDTQYF | TGCGCCAGCAGCGAGGGACAGGGGGACACAGATACGCAGTATTTT
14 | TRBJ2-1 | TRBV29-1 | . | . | CSVGGSRIDNEQFF | TGCAGCGTTGGGGGGTCGAGGATCGACAATGAGCAGTTCTTC
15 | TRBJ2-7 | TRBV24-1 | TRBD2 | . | CAASDPTSGSAEQYF | TGTGCCGCCAGTGATCCAACTAGCGGGAGCGCCGAGCAGTACTTC
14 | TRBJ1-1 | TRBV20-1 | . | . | CGATGSPASTEAFF | TGCGGTGCTACAGGGTCTCCGGCGAGCACTGAAGCTTTCTTT
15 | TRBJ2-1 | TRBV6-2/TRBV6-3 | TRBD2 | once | CASSYDLAGVSGQFF | TGTGCCAGCAGTTATGACCTAGCGGGAGTTAGTGGGCAGTTCTTC
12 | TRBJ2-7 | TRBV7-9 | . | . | CASGDPPYEQYF | TGTGCCAGCGGGGACCCTCCCTACGAGCAGTACTTC
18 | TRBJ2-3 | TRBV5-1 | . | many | CASSLRSRTAVRGDTQYF | TGCGCCAGCAGCTTGCGCAGTCGGACCGCCGTGCGAGGGGATACGCAGTATTTT
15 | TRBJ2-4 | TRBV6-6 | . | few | CASSSPGLAKNIQYF | TGTGCCAGCAGTTCCCCGGGGCTAGCCAAAAACATTCAGTACTTC
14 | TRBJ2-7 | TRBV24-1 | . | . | CATSGWSSYNEQYF | TGTGCCACCAGTGGGTGGAGCTCCTACAATGAGCAGTACTTC
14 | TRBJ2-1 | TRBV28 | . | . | CASSYPSRNNEQFF | TGTGCCAGCAGTTACCCCTCTAGGAACAATGAGCAGTTCTTC
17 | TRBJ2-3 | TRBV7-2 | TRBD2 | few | CASSLGLAGSSTDTQYF | TGTGCCAGCAGCTTAGGACTAGCGGGATCTAGCACAGATACGCAGTATTTT